These 23 T cell receptor beta chains came from one sample sequenced in a study of regulatory T cells in long-lasting Graves disease. The authors built TCR beta libraries using iRepertoire HTBI primers and Arm-PCR of CDR3 regions. One entry per CDR3 protein results from TCRdb running MiXCR on the multiplex PCR reads. In the table there are roughly 490,000 distinct CDR3 sequences, about 20% of which are singletons. Sample time point: persistent/refractory GD, antithyroid drugs over 5 years with positive TRAb. Preparation of the TCR library used RNA extracted from PBMCs. The sequencing used peripheral blood mononuclear cells (PBMCs), collected when the disease was refractory, from a patient treated with antithyroid drugs. These receptors were obtained from a female donor with Graves disease.

This clonotype was detected a few times. This chain joins TRBV20-1 and TRBJ1-1; no reliable D call. The CDR3 extends over 12 amino acids. V shed 5 bases and J shed 4 bases, with 11 bases lying between them. Germline V gene data show CDR1 as DFQATT and CDR2 as SNEGSKA (reference sequence). The CDR3 DNA reads as TGCAGTGCTTTAGTAGTGGGCACTGAAGCTTTCTTT. Residues: CSALVVGTEAFF.

The V gene is TRBV4-2, the J gene TRBJ2-7; D possibly matches TRBD1 or TRBD2 (5 bases each). Germline V CDR1 and CDR2: LGHNA, YNFKEQ. The CDR3 has 15 residues. V lost 0 bases to trimming and J lost 3 bases, with 12 bases between them. CDR3 residues: CASSQDRGAIYEQYF. The CDR3 coding sequence is TGTGCCAGCAGCCAAGATAGGGGAGCGATCTACGAGCAGTACTTC.

This chain connects TRBV7-9 to TRBJ1-1; weak D call: TRBD1 (5 bases). The V and J ends lost 5 bases and 11 bases respectively, with 21 bases between them. This CDR3 has 14 residues. The germline V gene encodes CDR1 SEHNR and CDR2 FQNEAQ (reference sequence). The CDR3 sequence is CASSASKNGGEAFF. Here the CDR3 DNA reads TGTGCCAGCAGCGCGAGTAAGAATGGGGGAGAGGCTTTCTTT. Full variable domain (remainder filled in from reference TRBV7-9 and TRBJ1-1): DTGVSQNPRHKITKRGQNVTFRCDPISEHNRLYWYRQTLGQGPEFLTYFQNEAQLEKSRLLSDRFSAERPKGSFSTLEIQRTEQGDSAMYLCASSASKNGGEAFFGQGTRLTVV.

For this clonotype: This may be a read error: a much more frequent sequence differs by one nucleotide. The rearrangement links TRBV7-3 to TRBJ1-2; TRBD1 might be the D (5 bases). The CDR3 loop spans 15 amino acids. Germline V CDR1 and CDR2: SGHTA, FQGTGA. The CDR3 is CASSLGPGTYYGHTF. In nucleotides, the CDR3 is TGTGCCAGCAGCTTAGGCCCCGGGACGTACTATGGCCACACCTTC.

The V gene is TRBV20-1, the J gene TRBJ2-7, with TRBD1 matching over 7 bases. V was clipped by 4 bases and J by 5 bases; unmatched bases: 8. CDR1 and CDR2 (germline): DFQATT, SNEGSKA (reference sequence). The CDR3 is 13 amino acids. The CDR3, as DNA: TGCAGTGCTACCGACAGGGCAATCAACGAGCAGTACTTC. Translating gives CSATDRAINEQYF.

The chain joins TRBV6-1 to TRBJ2-1; 9 bases are a match to TRBD1. With V trimmed by 6 bases and J by 5 bases, 5 bases remained unmatched. CDR3 size: 14 residues. CDR1 is MNHNS and CDR2 is SASEGT in the germline V gene. In nucleotides, the CDR3 is TGTGCCAGCAGGACGGGACAGGGTGACAATGAGCAGTTCTTC. Translation gives CASRTGQGDNEQFF.

This clonotype was observed at least ten times. The chain joins TRBV12-3 or TRBV12-4 to TRBJ1-3; D may be TRBD1 (6 bases). This CDR3 region has 15 residues. V was trimmed by 5 bases and J by 0 bases, leaving 11 bases between them. CDR3 region: CASSDGQNSGNTIYF. The CDR3 DNA reads as TGTGCCAGCAGTGATGGACAGAACTCTGGAAACACCATATATTTT.

V is TRBV28 and J is TRBJ2-3; weak D call: TRBD2 (6 bases). The V gene's germline CDR1 is MDHEN and CDR2 SYDVKM. Trimming removed 6 bases from V and 1 base from J, with 17 bases in between. The CDR3 runs 16 residues. CDR3 coding DNA: TGTGCCAGCAGCCTCACAGCCCCTAGCGGCACAGATACGCAGTATTTT. Translated: CASSLTAPSGTDTQYF. Looking up the rest from reference TRBV28 and TRBJ2-3 gives the full variable domain: DVKVTQSSRYLVKRTGEKVFLECVQDMDHENMFWYRQDPGLGLRLIYFSYDVKMKEKGDIPEGYSVSREKKERFSLILESASTNQTSMYLCASSLTAPSGTDTQYFGPGTRLTVL.

The sample holds many counts of this clonotype. CDR3 nucleotides: TGTGCCAGCAGTGAAAATTCCTTCTATGGCTACACCTTC. This gives the protein CASSENSFYGYTF. The chain combines TRBV2 with TRBJ1-2; the D is unclear. The CDR3 consists of 13 residues. V shed 2 bases and J shed 4 bases, with 8 bases lying between them. Germline V gene sequence: CDR1 SNHLY, CDR2 FYNNEI.

This clonotype has just a few counts. V usage is TRBV15 and J usage is TRBJ2-3; D gene ambiguous. V lost 2 bases and J 8 bases, leaving 11 bases between the germline ends. Germline V lookup: CDR1 LNHNV, CDR2 YYDKDF (reference sequence). The CDR3 runs to 13 residues. The CDR3 DNA is TGTGCCACCAGCAGATTTCGAGAGTCTACGCAGTATTTT. This sequence encodes CATSRFRESTQYF.

V and J are TRBV6-5 and TRBJ1-1; D perhaps matches TRBD1 (5 bases). The CDR3 runs to 17 residues. The V gene's germline CDR1 is MNHEY and CDR2 SVGAGI. The V gene lost 0 bases and the J gene lost 4 bases, with 18 bases spanning the gap. The CDR3 loop is CASSYSIPPRGSTEAFF. The CDR3 DNA sequence: TGTGCCAGCAGTTACTCGATCCCCCCTAGGGGAAGCACTGAAGCTTTCTTT.

The gene calls are TRBV11-2 and TRBJ2-1; possibly TRBD2 for D (6 bases). This CDR3 is 14 amino acids long. Germline V gene lookup returns CDR1 SGHAT and CDR2 FQNNGV. V was cut by 5 bases and J by 5 bases, with 13 bases left in between. CDR3 nucleotides: TGTGCCAGCAGCGGGGGGAGACGAGACAATGAGCAGTTCTTC. Protein product: CASSGGRRDNEQFF.

This clonotype was observed many times. The chain couples TRBV2 to TRBJ1-4; D remains ambiguous. CDR1 and CDR2 from the germline V gene are SNHLY and FYNNEI. V was clipped by 3 bases and J by 0 bases, with 2 bases between them. This CDR3 comprises 13 residues. CDR3 sequence (DNA): TGTGCCAGCAGTGATGCAACTAATGAAAAACTGTTTTTT. Its protein is CASSDATNEKLFF.

This clonotype was detected ten times or more. The CDR3 reads CASSLRAVYQPQHF. The CDR3 DNA reads as TGTGCCAGCAGTTTAAGGGCGGTTTATCAGCCCCAGCATTTT. This rearrangement joins TRBV27 to TRBJ1-5; D is unclear. The germline V and J ends were trimmed by 2 bases and 5 bases, with 10 bases remaining between them. This CDR3 has 14 amino acids. Per the germline V gene, CDR1 is MNHEY and CDR2 is SMNVEV (reference sequence).

This clonotype was detected ten times or more. The J gene is TRBJ1-1, the V gene TRBV24-1; D not resolved. The CDR3 contains 12 residues. The V and J ends lost 4 bases and 10 bases respectively, with 12 bases between them. Germline CDR1 and CDR2: KGHDR and SFDVKD. This CDR3 is CATSDLNSAAFF. The DNA for the CDR3 is TGTGCCACCAGTGACCTTAACAGCGCAGCTTTCTTT.

This clonotype has a count of ten or more. The V call is TRBV20-1, the J call TRBJ2-1; D is ambiguous. Trimming took off 6 bases at V and 6 bases at J, with 9 bases between the two ends. Germline V gene data show CDR1 as DFQATT and CDR2 as SNEGSKA (reference sequence). The CDR3 consists of 11 residues. CDR3 in amino acids: CSAQKFNEQFF. The CDR3 DNA sequence: TGCAGTGCCCAAAAGTTCAATGAGCAGTTCTTC.

A note on this clonotype: A clone one base away is much larger, so this may be a read error. The chain employs TRBV28 and TRBJ2-3; a weak D match, TRBD2 (5 bases). Trimming took off 4 bases at V and 6 bases at J, with 20 bases between the two ends. The CDR3 sequence is 16 residues long. Germline V gene data show CDR1 as MDHEN and CDR2 as SYDVKM. In DNA, the CDR3 is TGTGCCAGCAGTTCGATCGGACTTTCTGCTGGGGATACGCAGTATTTT. Protein product: CASSSIGLSAGDTQYF. The entire variable domain, with the rest obtained from reference TRBV28 and TRBJ2-3, is as follows: DVKVTQSSRYLVKRTGEKVFLECVQDMDHENMFWYRQDPGLGLRLIYFSYDVKMKEKGDIPEGYSVSREKKERFSLILESASTNQTSMYLCASSSIGLSAGDTQYFGPGTRLTVL.

CDR3 in amino acids: CASSLTGQPNTEAFF. DNA for the CDR3: TGTGCCAGCAGCCTCACCGGACAGCCGAACACTGAAGCTTTCTTT. The chain links TRBV6-2 or TRBV6-3 to TRBJ1-1, with D perhaps TRBD1 (6 bases). Germline V gene sequence: CDR1 MNHEY, CDR2 SVGEGT. This CDR3 spans 15 amino acids. Trimming pared 6 bases from V and 1 base from J, leaving 15 bases between.

In its sample, this clonotype was seen many times. This sequence joins TRBV6-5 and TRBJ2-7, with no clear D. Germline V CDR1 and CDR2: MNHEY, SVGAGI. V gave up 0 bases and J gave up 7 bases, with 13 bases separating them. The CDR3 contains 14 residues. CDR3 loop: CASSYSNNLGEQYF. CDR3 nucleotide sequence: TGTGCCAGCAGTTACTCGAATAACTTGGGAGAGCAGTACTTC.

This clonotype was counted many times. This CDR3 is CASSYPRDTEAFF. CDR3 nucleotide sequence: TGTGCCAGCAGTTACCCCCGCGACACTGAAGCTTTCTTT. This chain links TRBV6-2 or TRBV6-3 with TRBJ1-1; D is unresolved. The CDR3 consists of 13 residues. The germline V and J ends were trimmed by 2 bases and 3 bases, with 7 bases remaining between them. CDR1 and CDR2 from the germline V gene are MNHEY and SVGEGT.

This clonotype was observed once. The chain recombines TRBV2 with TRBJ1-6; D unclear. The CDR3 spans 15 residues. Trimming pared 6 bases from V and 3 bases from J, leaving 12 bases between. CDR1 and CDR2 (germline): SNHLY, FYNNEI. The CDR3 region has the DNA TGTGCCAGCAGCCAAGAGGCCGGCTATAATTCACCCCTCCACTTT. Translated: CASSQEAGYNSPLHF.

This clonotype occurred a few times. J is TRBJ2-7 and V is TRBV6-1; D is perhaps TRBD2 (6 bases). CDR3 length: 15 amino acids. Germline V gene data show CDR1 as MNHNS and CDR2 as SASEGT. V lost 5 bases to trimming and J lost 4 bases, with 18 bases between them. The CDR3 spells CASSLLRDGGYEQYF. The CDR3, as DNA: TGTGCCAGCAGTCTACTTCGGGACGGAGGGTACGAGCAGTACTTC.

This clonotype was recorded many times. One junction end disagrees with the germline gene, perhaps due to a read error. The rearrangement uses TRBV5-1 and TRBJ1-1, with D unclear. This CDR3 has 11 residues. Germline values: CDR1 SGHRS, CDR2 YFSETQ. CDR3 sequence reads: CASRLDWEAFF. The CDR3 coding sequence is TGCGCCAGCAGATTGGACTGGGAAGCTTTCTTT.